This T cell receptor beta chain is from a study of blood T cell repertoires in COVID-19. As to this clone: At the DNA level, this CDR3 is encoded by other sequences in the same sample as well.

TCRdb keeps only in-frame clones here, not all; method: immunoSEQ multiplex PCR. This repertoire shows about 110,000 clones, 60% to 85% found once; its top ten account for roughly 4.7%. Germline lookup yields CDR1 KGHSH and CDR2 LQKENI. This CDR3 comprises 14 residues. V lost 3 bases and J lost 2, with 9 bases in between. The chain couples TRBV18 to TRBJ2-3, with TRBD1 as a possible D gene (6 bases). The receptor was derived from a human donor in a cohort sampled during active or convalescent COVID-19. Sequencing was performed on peripheral blood. The CDR3 DNA reads TGTGCCAGCTCACCCCAGGGGTCCACAGATACGCAGTATTTT. Amino acid sequence: CASSPQGSTDTQYF.